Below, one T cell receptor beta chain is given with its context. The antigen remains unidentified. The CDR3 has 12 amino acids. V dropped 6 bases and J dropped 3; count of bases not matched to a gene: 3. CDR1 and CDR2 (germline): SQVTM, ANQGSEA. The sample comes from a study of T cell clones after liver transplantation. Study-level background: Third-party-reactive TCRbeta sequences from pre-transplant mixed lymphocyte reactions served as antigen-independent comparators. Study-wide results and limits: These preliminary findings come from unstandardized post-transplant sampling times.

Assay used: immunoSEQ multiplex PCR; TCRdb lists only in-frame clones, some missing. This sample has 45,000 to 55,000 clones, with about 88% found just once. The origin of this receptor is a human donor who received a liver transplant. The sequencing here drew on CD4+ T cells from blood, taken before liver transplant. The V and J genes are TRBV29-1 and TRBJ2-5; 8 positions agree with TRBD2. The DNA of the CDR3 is TGCAGCGTGATTAGCGGGGAAGAGACCCAGTACTTC. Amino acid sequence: CSVISGEETQYF.